These 10 T cell receptor beta chains were sequenced from one sample in a study of T cells after somatic rescue of genetic block (dated by TCRdb to 2020 to 2021). The protocol used for the library was the immunoSEQ multiplex PCR assay. Sourced from immuneACCESS, this table was stored by TCRdb with only in-frame sequences that have V and J called. A share of the clones is absent; for the studies checked, an unresolved V gene accounts for under half, and the remainder has no known explanation. For this sample the table gives approximately 67,000 clones, of which about 90% were detected only once. The ten largest clones take up around 3% of the sample. The sequenced sample was peripheral blood mononuclear cells (PBMCs). The source of these receptors is a man aged 40-49 years.

This chain connects TRBV9 to TRBJ2-3; 8 bases align to TRBD2. Per the germline V gene, CDR1 is SGDLS and CDR2 is YYNGEE. This CDR3 region has 17 residues. V trimming: 5 bases; J trimming: 3 bases; junction bases outside the gene matches: 14. Written as DNA, the CDR3 is TGTGCCAGCAGTGGTTCGCGGGGGGTAGAGAGTACAGATACGCAGTATTTT. Encoded protein: CASSGSRGVESTDTQYF.

Worth noting for this clone: Other DNA sequences in the sample encode the same CDR3. This chain's CDR3 is CASSVQGSGNTIYF. The CDR3, as DNA: TGTGCCAGCAGCGTGCAGGGTTCTGGAAACACCATATATTTT. V usage is TRBV9 and J usage is TRBJ1-3, with a tentative D call TRBD1 (5 bases). With 2 bases removed from V and 1 base from J, the gap between germline ends came to 7 bases. This CDR3 is built from 14 residues. CDR1 is SGDLS, CDR2 YYNGEE, per germline.

J is TRBJ2-1 and V is TRBV5-4; D not resolved. The CDR3 contains 15 residues. Germline CDR1 is SGHNT and CDR2 is YYREEE (reference sequence). V was shortened by 0 bases and J by 4 bases, with 11 bases between the two germline ends. CDR3 in DNA: TGTGCCAGCAGCTTGGGGAGATCAGGTTACAATGAGCAGTTCTTC. Translating it yields CASSLGRSGYNEQFF. Supplemented by reference TRBV5-4 and TRBJ2-1, the full variable domain reads ETGVTQSPTHLIKTRGQQVTLRCSSQSGHNTVSWYQQALGQGPQFIFQYYREEENGRGNFPPRFSGLQFPNYSSELNVNALELDDSALYLCASSLGRSGYNEQFFGPGTRLTVL.

This sequence joins TRBV12-1 and TRBJ2-7. TRBV12-1 is noted as a pseudogene. The CDR3 has 14 amino acids. CDR3 region: CASSFSAASYEQYF. The CDR3 region has the DNA TGTGCCAGCAGCTTTTCGGCAGCCTCCTACGAGCAGTACTTC.

The rearrangement uses TRBV6-1 and TRBJ2-7; unclear D gene. CDR3 length equals 13 residues. Germline CDR1 is MNHNS and CDR2 is SASEGT. Trimming removed 6 bases at V and 4 bases at J, with 13 bases between. The CDR3 here is CASSAGRKYEQYF. CDR3 DNA: TGTGCCAGCAGCGCCGGGCGAAAGTACGAGCAGTACTTC.

J is TRBJ2-2 and V is TRBV2; D possibly corresponds to TRBD2 (5 bases). This CDR3 is 13 amino acids long. V was shortened by 2 bases and J by 6 bases, with 7 bases between the two germline ends. CDR1 SNHLY and CDR2 FYNNEI come from the germline V gene. CDR3 region: CASSELAAGELFF. The CDR3 DNA reads as TGTGCCAGCAGTGAACTAGCCGCCGGGGAGCTGTTTTTT.

This chain links TRBV18 with TRBJ1-4; D is uncertain. Germline V CDR1 and CDR2: KGHSH, LQKENI. Trimming removed 1 base from V and 7 bases from J, with 7 bases in between. The CDR3 is 13 residues long. CDR3 DNA sequence: TGTGCCAGCTCACCACTGGGTGGTGAAAAACTGTTTTTT. Translated, it gives CASSPLGGEKLFF.

The chain joins TRBV7-9 to TRBJ1-2; 8 bases map to TRBD1. The CDR3 has 17 amino acids. With 3 bases clipped from V and 7 bases from J, the junction kept 16 bases outside the gene matches. The germline CDR1 and CDR2 sequences are SEHNR and FQNEAQ (reference sequence). The CDR3 is CASSLPRGKTGVGGYTF. In DNA, the CDR3 is TGTGCCAGCAGCTTGCCACGGGGGAAGACAGGGGTCGGTGGCTACACCTTC.

This rearrangement joins TRBV7-6 to TRBJ1-1; D not resolved. The CDR3 is 16 residues long. V was clipped by 2 bases and J by 6 bases, with 19 bases between them. Germline lookup yields CDR1 SGHVS and CDR2 FNYEAQ. CDR3 sequence (DNA): TGTGCCAGCAGCTTATGGTCAGGACGGGGAGGTTCTGAAGCTTTCTTT. It encodes CASSLWSGRGGSEAFF.

This chain links TRBV27 with TRBJ2-3; unclear D gene. The V end was cut by 2 bases, the J end by 0 bases, with 9 bases between. The CDR3 is made up of 15 amino acids. The germline CDR1 and CDR2 sequences are MNHEY and SMNVEV (reference sequence). Here the CDR3 DNA reads TGTGCCAGCAGTTTAGTGGGTTATAGCACAGATACGCAGTATTTT. The encoded protein is CASSLVGYSTDTQYF.